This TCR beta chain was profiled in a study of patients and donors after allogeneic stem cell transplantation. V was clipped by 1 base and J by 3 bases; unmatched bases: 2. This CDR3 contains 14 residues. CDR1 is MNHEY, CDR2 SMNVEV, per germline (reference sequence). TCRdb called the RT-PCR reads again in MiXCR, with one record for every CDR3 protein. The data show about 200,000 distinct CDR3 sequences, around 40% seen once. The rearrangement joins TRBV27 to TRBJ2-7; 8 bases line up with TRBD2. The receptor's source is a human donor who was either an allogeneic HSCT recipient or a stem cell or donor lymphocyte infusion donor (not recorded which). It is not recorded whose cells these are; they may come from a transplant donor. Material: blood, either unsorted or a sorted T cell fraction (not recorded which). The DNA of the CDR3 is TGTGCCAGCAGTTTATTAGGGACTAGCTACGAGCAGTACTTC. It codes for CASSLLGTSYEQYF.